These 13 T cell receptor beta chains share one sample of origin, sequenced in a study of T cells of healthy individuals. One entry per CDR3 protein results from TCRdb running MiXCR on the 5' RACE reads. The sample records about 53,000 distinct CDR3 sequences, 14% to 15% being singletons. These receptors all come from a human donor in good health.

The J gene is TRBJ1-1, the V gene TRBV6-5, with D tentatively TRBD1 (5 bases). This CDR3 has 14 residues. In germline, CDR1 is MNHEY, CDR2 SVGAGI. V lost 0 bases and J lost 4, with 9 bases in between. CDR3 protein: CASSYSEGSTEAFF. The CDR3, as DNA: TGTGCCAGCAGTTACTCGGAGGGGTCCACTGAAGCTTTCTTT.

The chain combines TRBV3-2 with TRBJ1-4. TRBV3-2 constitutes a pseudogene. CDR3 length: 16 amino acids. CDR3 amino acids: CASSLPRSDFSEKLFF. DNA of the CDR3: TGTGCCAGCAGCCTCCCCCGCTCGGACTTCAGTGAAAAACTGTTTTTT.

This clonotype turned up a few times. The chain is built from TRBV2 and TRBJ2-1, with TRBD2 matching over 7 bases. The CDR3 has 14 amino acids. V dropped 6 bases and J dropped 8; count of bases not matched to a gene: 10. Looked up from germline, CDR1 is SNHLY and CDR2 is FYNNEI. The CDR3 nucleotides read TGTGCCAGCAGCCCCCTATGGGCGGGAGATGAGCAGTTCTTC. Protein product: CASSPLWAGDEQFF.

V usage is TRBV5-4 and J usage is TRBJ1-2; unclear D gene. Germline assignment: CDR1 SGHNT and CDR2 YYREEE (reference sequence). The V and J ends lost 5 bases and 1 base respectively, with 12 bases between them. The CDR3 extends over 14 amino acids. For the CDR3, the DNA is TGTGCCAGCAGTTCCGGGCCGTTTAACTATGGCTACACCTTC. This gives the protein CASSSGPFNYGYTF.

Ten or more counts support this clonotype. The gene calls are TRBV20-1 and TRBJ1-2; D not certain. Deletions cut 0 bases from V and 3 bases from J, with 14 bases between. Per the germline V gene, CDR1 is DFQATT and CDR2 is SNEGSKA (reference sequence). This CDR3 contains 15 residues. The CDR3 nucleotides read TGCAGTGCTAGAGATCCCCCGGGAGAGGACTATGGCTACACCTTC. This translates into CSARDPPGEDYGYTF.

The V and J genes are TRBV6-1 and TRBJ1-3; D is unclear. Trimming removed 2 bases at V and 4 bases at J, with 12 bases between. Germline assignment: CDR1 MNHNS and CDR2 SASEGT. This CDR3 comprises 15 residues. Here the CDR3 DNA reads TGTGCCAGCAGTGAATTCCAGGCGGGGGGAAACACCATATATTTT. As protein: CASSEFQAGGNTIYF.

This clonotype showed up just a few times. V and J are TRBV20-1 and TRBJ2-3; possible D gene TRBD2, 7 bases. The CDR3 consists of 15 residues. Per the germline V gene, CDR1 is DFQATT and CDR2 is SNEGSKA (reference sequence). V gave up 6 bases and J gave up 9 bases, with 25 bases separating them. CDR3 region: CSASEGGGARETQYF. For the CDR3, the DNA is TGCAGTGCCAGCGAGGGGGGGGGCGCCCGGGAAACGCAGTATTTT.

This clonotype was observed many times. The chain links TRBV7-3 to TRBJ2-3; TRBD2 agrees at 8 bases. After removal of 4 bases from V and 6 bases from J, the junction contained 6 bases not matched to a gene. CDR3 length: 14 residues. Germline loops: CDR1 SGHTA, CDR2 FQGTGA. The CDR3 sequence: CASSWAGGADTQYF. The CDR3 DNA sequence: TGTGCCAGCAGCTGGGCCGGGGGGGCGGATACGCAGTATTTT.

This clonotype came up many times. CDR3 in DNA: TGTGCCAGCAGTAGAGGACAGGGGAACGAGCAGTACTTC. As protein: CASSRGQGNEQYF. The V call is TRBV6-2 or TRBV6-3, the J call TRBJ2-7, with 9 bases identical to TRBD1. CDR1 and CDR2 (germline): MNHEY, SVGEGT. Unmatched junction bases numbered 4, after V lost 5 bases and J lost 5 bases. The CDR3 extends over 13 amino acids.

This chain links TRBV6-5 with TRBJ1-1; 9 nucleotides line up with TRBD1. Germline V CDR1 and CDR2: MNHEY, SVGAGI. This CDR3 has 15 amino acids. The V segment lost 6 bases and the J segment 4 bases; nucleotides outside the gene matches: 9. CDR3 sequence (DNA): TGTGCCAGCAGACTTAATGCGGACAGGGGCACTGAAGCTTTCTTT. The encoded protein is CASRLNADRGTEAFF.

This clonotype has a count of ten or more. This chain connects TRBV7-2 to TRBJ1-1, with a possible D match to TRBD1 (6 bases). There are 14 residues in the CDR3. Germline CDR1 and CDR2: SGHTA and FQGNSA. The V end was cut by 5 bases, the J end by 4 bases, with 14 bases between. CDR3 region: CASSQTGLGTEAFF. The CDR3 nucleotides are TGTGCCAGCAGCCAAACAGGGCTGGGCACTGAAGCTTTCTTT.

This clonotype came up many times. J is TRBJ2-1 and V is TRBV7-3; 10 nucleotides line up with TRBD2. Germline V gene data show CDR1 as SGHTA and CDR2 as FQGTGA. This CDR3 contains 16 residues. The junction had 8 bases not matched to a gene; V was cut back by 3 bases and J by 6 bases. Written as DNA, the CDR3 is TGTGCCAGCAGCTTTGGCGAGCGGGGGGGCCGCAATGAGCAGTTCTTC. Translated, it gives CASSFGERGGRNEQFF.

This clonotype was recorded many times. The chain employs TRBV19 and TRBJ1-5, with D possibly TRBD1 on 6 matching bases. Trimming left V 7 bases short and J 5 bases short, with 12 bases between. This CDR3 contains 13 residues. Germline CDR1 is LNHDA and CDR2 is SQIVND (reference sequence). The CDR3 coding sequence is TGTGCCAGTACCCAACCAGGGGATCAGCCCCAGCATTTT. Protein: CASTQPGDQPQHF. The full variable domain, in which reference TRBV19 and TRBJ1-5 provide the parts outside the CDR3, is DGGITQSPKYLFRKEGQNVTLSCEQNLNHDAMYWYRQDPGQGLRLIYYSQIVNDFQKGDIAEGYSVSREKKESFPLTVTSAQKNPTAFYLCASTQPGDQPQHFGDGTRLSIL.